This T cell receptor (beta chain) was sequenced in a study of shared clonotypes between healthy human individuals. Study-level points and caveats: Naive subsets usually exceeded memory subsets in estimated richness.

The CDR3 length is 14 residues. V was trimmed by 0 bases and J by 1 base, leaving 6 bases between them. The germline gives CDR1 LGHNA, CDR2 YSLEER. Source study methods: ImmunoSEQ gave junction-only sequences without quality scores, so filtering differed. Libraries were prepared by immunoSEQ multiplex PCR; TCRdb keeps only in-frame clonotypes and omits some of them. V, J and clone size were drawn from that table, and D and trimming were deduced from the DNA. The sample contains millions of clones, 85% to 95% of which appear only once. Comment on this clone: As yet, its antigen is unknown.

This rearrangement joins TRBV4-3 to TRBJ2-5; D call uncertain. This receptor was obtained from a man aged 18 to 30 in good health. Some clones in this sample may be carry-over from other donors' samples. Material: naive CD4+ T cells from PBMCs. This sample's subset: CD45RA+ positively selected. DNA of the CDR3: TGCGCCAGCAGCCAAGAGGGTTCCCAAGAGACCCAGTACTTC. Its translation: CASSQEGSQETQYF.